A selection of T cell receptor beta chains follows, all from one sample in a study of blood T cell repertoires in COVID-19. Produced via immunoSEQ multiplex PCR; TCRdb's table is partial and in-frame only. The sample has about 100,000 clones, over 85% seen once. Sequenced input: peripheral blood. These receptor sequences come from a man between 65 and 85 years old with acute or convalescent COVID-19. Each CDR3 is given with its conserved first and last residue. A D gene is named only where the DNA matches it firmly. Clone size, where shown, is once, few, many, or a class for clones that have expanded.

NA,TRBJ1-2,NA,TRBV7-9,CASSAQGNPLGYTF,TGTGCCAGCAGCGCTCAGGGAAACCCACTGGGCTACACCTTC
NA,TRBJ1-1,NA,TRBV7-2,CASSLAFMNTEAFF,TGTGCCAGCAGCTTAGCTTTTATGAACACTGAAGCTTTCTTT
NA,TRBJ2-1,TRBD2,TRBV6-5,CASRPGTSGNNEQFF,TGTGCCAGCAGACCCGGGACTAGCGGGAACAATGAGCAGTTCTTC
once,TRBJ1-2,TRBD1,TRBV5-1,CASSGGQVANYGYTF,TGCGCCAGCAGCGGCGGACAGGTAGCTAACTATGGCTACACCTTC
NA,TRBJ1-1,TRBD1,TRBV30,CAWSPRGRIGNTEAFF,TGTGCCTGGAGCCCCAGGGGGCGAATCGGGAACACTGAAGCTTTCTTT
NA,TRBJ2-1,TRBD2,TRBV6-6,CASSSWGGGFYNEQFF,TGTGCCAGCAGTTCCTGGGGCGGGGGTTTCTACAATGAGCAGTTCTTC
NA,TRBJ1-1,TRBD1,TRBV6-5,CASTKTGLNTEAFF,TGTGCCAGCACCAAGACAGGGCTGAACACTGAAGCTTTCTTT
NA,TRBJ1-2,NA,TRBV19,CASSIWAGDYGYTF,TGTGCCAGTAGTATTTGGGCAGGCGACTATGGCTACACCTTC
NA,TRBJ1-3,NA,TRBV7-8,CASSLTEAGYRHIYF,TGTGCCAGCAGCTTAACCGAGGCAGGGTATCGTCACATATATTTT
NA,TRBJ1-2,TRBD1,TRBV11-2,CASSSPPRDRGHGYTF,TGTGCCAGCAGCTCCCCTCCGCGGGACAGGGGGCATGGCTACACCTTC
NA,TRBJ1-6,NA,TRBV6-2/TRBV6-3,CASSTRGSPLHF,TGTGCCAGCAGTACCCGGGGGTCACCCCTCCACTTT
NA,TRBJ1-2,NA,TRBV20-1,CSAPGRFGYTF,TGCAGTGCCCCGGGGAGGTTTGGCTACACCTTC
NA,TRBJ1-1,NA,TRBV11-2,CASTDPRGFRAEAFF,TGTGCCAGCACCGATCCGAGGGGGTTCCGGGCTGAAGCTTTCTTT
NA,TRBJ1-2,NA,TRBV7-8,CASSLEEGGTNYGYTF,TGTGCCAGCAGCTTAGAGGAGGGGGGGACGAACTATGGCTACACCTTC
NA,TRBJ1-5,TRBD1,TRBV28,CASSETGGGNQPQHF,TGTGCCAGCAGCGAGACAGGGGGCGGCAATCAGCCCCAGCATTTT
NA,TRBJ1-2,NA,TRBV6-2/TRBV6-3,CASSYPTGVYGYTF,TGTGCCAGCAGTTACCCCACAGGAGTCTATGGCTACACCTTC
few,TRBJ1-4,NA,TRBV3-1/TRBV3-2,CASSQSGSEKLFF,TGTGCCAGCAGCCAATCAGGTTCTGAAAAACTGTTTTTT
NA,TRBJ2-7,TRBD1,TRBV14,CASSSRTGPYEQYF,TGTGCCAGCAGCTCCCGGACAGGGCCTTACGAGCAGTACTTC
NA,TRBJ1-1,TRBD1,TRBV2,CASRRQGNTEAFF,TGTGCCAGCAGGAGACAGGGCAACACTGAAGCTTTCTTT
once,TRBJ1-1,TRBD1,TRBV7-3,CASAPPGQGNTEAFF,TGTGCCAGCGCTCCTCCGGGACAGGGGAACACTGAAGCTTTCTTT
NA,TRBJ2-7,TRBD1,TRBV9,CASSVVRQGASYEQYF,TGTGCCAGCAGCGTAGTACGGCAGGGGGCGAGTTACGAGCAGTACTTC
NA,TRBJ2-7,NA,TRBV7-9,CASSLTGFHEQYF,TGTGCCAGCAGCTTGACCGGGTTCCACGAGCAGTACTTC
NA,TRBJ1-3,TRBD1,TRBV4-3,CASSQQGQGKTTGNTIYF,TGCGCCAGCAGCCAACAAGGACAGGGAAAAACAACTGGAAACACCATATATTTT
NA,TRBJ1-6,NA,TRBV12-3/TRBV12-4,CASSRQDNSPLHF,TGTGCCAGCAGTCGACAGGATAATTCACCCCTCCACTTT
NA,TRBJ1-2,NA,TRBV19,CASSIGGGYTF,TGTGCCAGTAGTATAGGCGGCGGCTACACCTTC
NA,TRBJ2-7,NA,TRBV5-1,CASSLRGYEQYF,TGCGCCAGCAGCTTGCGGGGCTACGAGCAGTACTTC
NA,TRBJ2-5,NA,TRBV12-3/TRBV12-4,CASSLLGEETQYF,TGTGCCAGCAGTTTACTCGGGGAAGAGACCCAGTACTTC
NA,TRBJ1-2,NA,TRBV7-9,CASSYRANYGYTF,TGTGCCAGCAGCTACAGGGCCAACTATGGCTACACCTTC
NA,TRBJ1-5,NA,TRBV3-1/TRBV3-2,CASSQDGGGNQPQHF,TGTGCCAGCAGCCAAGACGGGGGGGGCAATCAGCCCCAGCATTTT
NA,TRBJ2-1,TRBD2,TRBV11-2,CASSLGTSDEQFF,TGTGCCAGCAGCTTGGGGACTAGCGACGAGCAGTTCTTC
NA,TRBJ2-3,NA,TRBV27,CASSLTAHRVTDTQYF,TGTGCCAGCAGTTTAACGGCACACAGGGTCACAGATACGCAGTATTTT
NA,TRBJ1-4,NA,TRBV10-3,CAIRRSADSNEKLFF,TGTGCCATCAGGCGTTCGGCGGACAGTAATGAAAAACTGTTTTTT
NA,TRBJ2-4,NA,TRBV19,CASSRPQTELAKNIQYF,TGTGCCAGTAGTAGGCCTCAGACGGAGCTAGCCAAAAACATTCAGTACTTC
NA,TRBJ2-1,NA,TRBV25-1,CASSDTTGATYNEQFF,TGTGCCAGCAGTGACACGACGGGAGCCACCTACAATGAGCAGTTCTTC
NA,TRBJ2-7,TRBD2,TRBV5-5,CASSLELAASYEQYF,TGTGCCAGCAGCTTGGAGCTAGCGGCTTCCTACGAGCAGTACTTC
once,TRBJ2-2,TRBD2,TRBV5-1,CASRTSGRAGGSGELFF,TGCGCCAGCAGGACTAGCGGGAGGGCCGGAGGGTCCGGGGAGCTGTTTTTT
once,TRBJ2-3,TRBD2,TRBV6-4,CASSAWGLAADTQYF,TGTGCCAGCAGTGCCTGGGGACTAGCTGCGGATACGCAGTATTTT
NA,TRBJ1-1,NA,TRBV2,CASSGGGYAEAFF,TGTGCCAGCAGTGGGGGGGGGTACGCTGAAGCTTTCTTT
NA,TRBJ2-2,TRBD2,TRBV10-2,CASSGQGLAADTGELFF,TGCGCCAGCAGCGGCCAGGGACTAGCGGCAGACACCGGGGAGCTGTTTTTT
NA,TRBJ1-2,NA,TRBV3-1/TRBV3-2,CASSQDRVDGYTF,TGTGCCAGCAGCCAAGACAGGGTGGATGGCTACACCTTC
NA,TRBJ2-5,TRBD2,TRBV11-2,CASSFIAGAIQETQYF,TGTGCCAGCAGCTTTATAGCGGGAGCCATCCAAGAGACCCAGTACTTC
NA,TRBJ2-1,TRBD2,TRBV11-3,CASSLVSGSSEQFF,TGTGCCAGCAGCTTAGTTAGCGGGAGTTCTGAGCAGTTCTTC